Each of the 26 T cell receptor beta chains below was sequenced from the same sample in a study of OX40 agonist ivuxolimab in advanced cancers. Clones were sequenced by immunoSEQ multiplex PCR, and TCRdb holds only the in-frame ones, with some missing. The table shows roughly 70,000 clones, with roughly 87% occurring only once. Here the sequenced sample was CD4+ or CD8+ T cells sorted from blood, taken in a trial of the OX40 agonist ivuxolimab. Every receptor here comes from an adult with an advanced solid tumor such as melanoma, head and neck, liver or kidney cancer.

The genes are TRBV7-8 and TRBJ2-5, with 11 bases identical to TRBD1. Germline trimming cut 3 bases from V and 6 bases from J; bases unmatched to any gene: 6. Germline lookup yields CDR1 SGHVS and CDR2 FQNEAQ. The CDR3 consists of 15 residues. DNA for the CDR3: TGTGCCAGCAGCTTCGGACAGGGGGCGGGGCAGACCCAGTACTTC. Protein sequence: CASSFGQGAGQTQYF. The variable domain in full, with the rest retrieved from reference TRBV7-8 and TRBJ2-5, is GAGVSQSPRYKVAKRGQDVALRCDPISGHVSLFWYQQALGQGPEFLTYFQNEAQLDKSGLPSDRFFAERPEGSVSTLKIQRTQQEDSAVYLCASSFGQGAGQTQYFGPGTRLLVL.

This clone was seen more than once but under ten times. The chain couples TRBV30 to TRBJ1-1; D is ambiguous. V gave up 4 bases and J gave up 5 bases, with 11 bases separating them. Germline V gene sequence: CDR1 GTSNPN, CDR2 SVGIG (reference sequence). The CDR3 totals 12 residues. The chain's CDR3 is CAWNLRGTEAFF. CDR3 DNA sequence: TGTGCCTGGAACCTAAGAGGTACTGAAGCTTTCTTT.

The rearrangement links TRBV28 to TRBJ1-5; TRBD1 aligns across 8 bases. The CDR3 spans 15 residues. Germline V gene data show CDR1 as MDHEN and CDR2 as SYDVKM. Trimming removed 6 bases from V and 6 bases from J; junction bases left unmatched: 10. CDR3 sequence: CASSSGQGMGQPQHF. The CDR3 region has the DNA TGTGCCAGCAGCTCCGGACAGGGTATGGGTCAGCCCCAGCATTTT.

J is TRBJ1-2 and V is TRBV9; D unresolved. The CDR3 extends over 14 amino acids. Trimming stripped 0 bases from V and 4 bases from J, with 10 bases between. Germline V CDR1 and CDR2: SGDLS, YYNGEE. CDR3 residues: CASSVVSSSYGYTF. The CDR3 DNA reads as TGTGCCAGCAGCGTAGTCAGCTCTAGCTATGGCTACACCTTC.

DNA for the CDR3: TGTGCCTGGAGTTGGAACAGGAATGAAAAACTGTTTTTT. This encodes CAWSWNRNEKLFF. The V call is TRBV30, the J call TRBJ1-4; possible D gene TRBD1, 5 bases. Per germline, CDR1 GTSNPN and CDR2 SVGIG (reference sequence). Trimming left V 2 bases short and J 5 bases short, with 9 bases between. The CDR3 runs 13 residues.

The rearrangement links TRBV18 to TRBJ2-7; D ambiguous. Germline lookup yields CDR1 KGHSH and CDR2 LQKENI. The length of the CDR3 is 13 residues. Trimming removed 5 bases at V and 2 bases at J, with 10 bases between. CDR3 protein: CASSSTETYEQYF. The DNA of the CDR3 is TGTGCCAGCTCATCCACGGAGACCTACGAGCAGTACTTC.

The chain links TRBV5-4 to TRBJ1-2; D gene uncertain. From germline, CDR1 is SGHNT and CDR2 YYREEE (reference sequence). There are 14 residues in the CDR3. V was clipped by 0 bases and J by 7 bases, with 13 bases between them. The CDR3 region has the DNA TGTGCCAGCAGCTTGGCCCGCCAGATCGGTGGCTACACCTTC. This codes for CASSLARQIGGYTF.

V and J are TRBV25-1 and TRBJ1-1; 8 nucleotides line up with TRBD1. Germline V gives CDR1 MGHDK, CDR2 SYGVNS. The length of the CDR3 is 14 residues. V trimming: 7 bases; J trimming: 6 bases; junction bases outside the gene matches: 10. This chain's CDR3 is CASTTGQGAAEAFF. Written as DNA, the CDR3 is TGTGCCAGCACAACCGGGCAGGGGGCGGCTGAAGCTTTCTTT.

The V and J genes are TRBV6-5 and TRBJ2-4; possible D gene TRBD1, 6 bases. The CDR3 covers 14 residues. V was trimmed by 6 bases and J by 7 bases, leaving 16 bases between them. Germline V gene sequence: CDR1 MNHEY, CDR2 SVGAGI. CDR3 region: CASRPSFRGNIQYF. The DNA for the CDR3 is TGTGCCAGCAGGCCATCCTTCAGGGGTAACATTCAGTACTTC.

Comment on this clone: A read error may explain this, as a much larger clone is one base away. Other DNA variants within this sample encode the same CDR3. This chain connects TRBV13 to TRBJ2-7, with D possibly being TRBD2 (5 bases). Trimming left V 0 bases short and J 1 base short, with 7 bases between. The germline V gene encodes CDR1 PRHDT and CDR2 FYEKMQ (reference sequence). The CDR3 extends over 14 amino acids. CDR3 in amino acids: CASSLGGDSYEQYF. In DNA form, the CDR3 reads TGTGCCAGCAGCTTAGGCGGGGATTCCTACGAGCAGTACTTC.

The chain recombines TRBV5-4 with TRBJ2-7, with D perhaps matching TRBD1 (6 bases). Germline V lookup: CDR1 SGHNT, CDR2 YYREEE (reference sequence). V dropped 5 bases and J dropped 2 bases, with 8 bases sitting between them. The CDR3 has 12 residues. CDR3 DNA sequence: TGTGCCAGCAGTCAGGGGACCTACGAGCAGTACTTC. Translated, it gives CASSQGTYEQYF.

This clone was seen only once. The V and J genes are TRBV18 and TRBJ1-1; 10 nucleotides match TRBD1. Germline CDR1 is KGHSH and CDR2 is LQKENI. The CDR3 is made up of 14 amino acids. The J segment lost 5 bases and the V segment lost 6 bases, leaving 6 bases of the junction unmatched. The CDR3 DNA sequence: TGTGCCAGCTCTTTGACAGGGGGCCGGACTGAAGCTTTCTTT. Translation gives CASSLTGGRTEAFF.

V is TRBV10-3 and J is TRBJ1-6; D is ambiguous. Germline values: CDR1 ENHRY, CDR2 SYGVKD. Between the trimmed V and J ends, which lost 2 bases and 9 bases, there was a span of 20 bases. The CDR3 contains 17 residues. CDR3 in amino acids: CAISEANGLDGVSPLHF. The DNA for the CDR3 is TGTGCCATCAGTGAGGCTAACGGGTTAGACGGTGTTTCACCCCTCCACTTT.

This sequence joins TRBV6-1 and TRBJ1-3; unclear D gene. Between the trimmed V and J ends, which lost 0 bases and 0 bases, there was a span of 9 bases. There are 16 residues in the CDR3. Germline V gives CDR1 MNHNS, CDR2 SASEGT. This CDR3 reads CASSEANHYSGNTIYF. The CDR3 coding sequence is TGTGCCAGCAGTGAAGCAAACCATTACTCTGGAAACACCATATATTTT.

This clone was observed a single time. The chain employs TRBV6-1 and TRBJ1-5; D gene unclear. The V gene lost 2 bases and the J gene lost 2 bases, with 10 bases spanning the gap. This CDR3 region has 15 residues. Germline V CDR1 and CDR2: MNHNS, SASEGT. Written as DNA, the CDR3 is TGTGCCAGCAGTGAATCCGAGCAGCGCAATCAGCCCCAGCATTTT. Protein sequence: CASSESEQRNQPQHF.

This rearrangement joins TRBV19 to TRBJ2-3; 10 bases map to TRBD1. The germline V gene has CDR1 LNHDA and CDR2 SQIVND (reference sequence). V was pared by 5 bases and J by 4 bases, with 12 bases of the junction left unmatched. This CDR3 region has 17 residues. The CDR3 loop is CASSPFLGQGIPDTQYF. CDR3 coding DNA: TGTGCCAGTAGTCCCTTTTTGGGACAGGGGATACCAGATACGCAGTATTTT.

The V and J genes are TRBV28 and TRBJ1-6, with 7 bases matching TRBD1. Germline-derived CDR1 and CDR2 are MDHEN and SYDVKM. The CDR3 is 15 amino acids. V was pared by 6 bases and J by 6 bases, with 8 bases of the junction left unmatched. The CDR3 sequence is CASSPATGPNSPLHF. The CDR3 DNA reads TGTGCCAGCAGCCCCGCGACAGGGCCTAATTCACCCCTCCACTTT.

V usage is TRBV6-5 and J usage is TRBJ1-6, with D maybe TRBD1 (6 bases). This CDR3 contains 16 residues. The V end lost 0 bases, the J end lost 7 bases, and 13 bases lay between the germline ends. From germline, CDR1 is MNHEY and CDR2 SVGAGI. The CDR3 loop is CASSYSVFQGNSPLHF. The CDR3 DNA is TGTGCCAGCAGTTACTCGGTATTTCAGGGGAATTCACCCCTCCACTTT.

In its sample, this clone was seen once. The chain joins TRBV27 to TRBJ1-5; 7 positions agree with TRBD1. The germline V gene has CDR1 MNHEY and CDR2 SMNVEV (reference sequence). V shed 8 bases and J 7 bases; nucleotides not matched to a gene: 8. The CDR3 length is 13 residues. The CDR3 DNA is TGTGCCAGCCTTACAGGGGTGAGGCAGCCCCAGCATTTT. Translating it yields CASLTGVRQPQHF.

The V and J genes are TRBV4-3 and TRBJ1-2, with 11 nucleotides matching TRBD1. Germline-derived CDR1 and CDR2 are LGHNA and YSLEER. Unmatched junction bases numbered 2, after V lost 4 bases and J lost 4 bases. The CDR3 runs 14 residues. The CDR3 sequence is CASSRDRGSYGYTF. The CDR3 DNA reads TGCGCCAGCAGCCGGGACAGGGGGAGCTATGGCTACACCTTC.

The sample holds a few counts of this clone. This chain joins TRBV5-1 and TRBJ2-3; no definite D call. The germline V and J ends were trimmed by 3 bases and 3 bases, with 14 bases remaining between them. CDR3 length equals 15 residues. Germline lookup yields CDR1 SGHRS and CDR2 YFSETQ. The CDR3 region is CASSSDLGRTDTQYF. CDR3 bases: TGCGCCAGCAGCTCCGACCTAGGAAGGACAGATACGCAGTATTTT.

This chain joins TRBV7-6 and TRBJ2-3; TRBD2 might be the D (6 bases). This CDR3 spans 13 amino acids. V lost 1 base, J lost 4 bases, and 6 bases lay in between. Germline V lookup: CDR1 SGHVS, CDR2 FNYEAQ. The CDR3 nucleotides are TGTGCCAGCAGCTTAGGGGGGGCAGATACGCAGTATTTT. Translation gives CASSLGGADTQYF.

The CDR3 is CASSEGGGANTGELFF. The CDR3, as DNA: TGTGCCAGCAGTGAGGGTGGGGGAGCGAACACCGGGGAGCTGTTTTTT. The chain recombines TRBV2 with TRBJ2-2; D is tentatively TRBD1 or TRBD2 (5 bases each). The germline CDR1 and CDR2 sequences are SNHLY and FYNNEI. The CDR3 length is 16 residues. V lost 3 bases and J 0 bases, leaving 11 bases between the germline ends.

The rearrangement joins TRBV19 to TRBJ1-5, with unresolved D. Trimming removed 3 bases from V and 0 bases from J, with 15 bases in between. The CDR3 loop spans 17 amino acids. CDR1 and CDR2 (germline): LNHDA, SQIVND (reference sequence). Here the CDR3 reads CASSIGSPSTSNQPQHF. CDR3 bases: TGTGCCAGTAGTATCGGGTCACCTAGCACTAGCAATCAGCCCCAGCATTTT. Full variable domain (outside the CDR3, taken from reference TRBV19 and TRBJ1-5): DGGITQSPKYLFRKEGQNVTLSCEQNLNHDAMYWYRQDPGQGLRLIYYSQIVNDFQKGDIAEGYSVSREKKESFPLTVTSAQKNPTAFYLCASSIGSPSTSNQPQHFGDGTRLSIL.

This rearrangement joins TRBV4-1 to TRBJ2-7; TRBD2 aligns across 13 bases. Germline assignment: CDR1 MGHRA and CDR2 YSYEKL. V was clipped by 4 bases and J by 7 bases; unmatched bases: 7. CDR3 size: 15 residues. The CDR3 nucleotides read TGCGCCAGCAGCCTCAGACTAGCGGGAGGAAGGGAGCAGTACTTC. It yields the protein CASSLRLAGGREQYF.

The V gene is TRBV7-9, the J gene TRBJ1-4; 9 nucleotides agree with TRBD1. There are 15 residues in the CDR3. The germline gives CDR1 SEHNR, CDR2 FQNEAQ (reference sequence). The ends lost 5 bases at V and 8 bases at J; junction bases unmatched: 9. The DNA of the CDR3 is TGTGCCAGCAGCCGAACAGGGGGCGAGGGCGAAAAACTGTTTTTT. Amino acids: CASSRTGGEGEKLFF.